Listed below are T cell receptor beta chains from one sample, sequenced in a study of CD8+ T cells in alopecia areata. TCRdb keeps only in-frame clones here, not all; method: immunoSEQ multiplex PCR. The sample includes approximately 200,000 clones, 45% to 75% of them seen just once. This specimen was CD4+ T cells sorted from blood, taken at week 4, from a patient treated with tofacitinib. Every receptor here comes from a human donor with alopecia areata. Each CDR3 is given without its conserved first and last residue. The order of the fields is CDR3 protein, J gene, V gene, D gene. The D gene is left open where the match is weak.

SVHGTSGETQY	TRBJ2-5	TRBV29-1	TRBD2
ASSLTLNTEAF	TRBJ1-1	TRBV7-2	-
ASSPEGQGRNQPQH	TRBJ1-5	TRBV28	TRBD1
AWSVAGGPVKQF	TRBJ2-1	TRBV30	TRBD2
SVVNRGAGTNYGYT	TRBJ1-2	TRBV29-1	-
SVGRSRDFSNEQF	TRBJ2-1	TRBV29-1	-
ASSLRGAGEGIQY	TRBJ2-4	TRBV7-2	TRBD2
ASSVGGRANEQF	TRBJ2-1	TRBV2	-
ATTDRLDEPYEQY	TRBJ2-7	TRBV19	-
ASSPNYQDRTSNQPQH	TRBJ1-5	TRBV2	TRBD1
AWTPNGAREAF	TRBJ1-1	TRBV30	-
ASSPGETQY	TRBJ2-5	TRBV5-1	-
ASSSPAGGVQDTQY	TRBJ2-3	TRBV7-2	TRBD2
ASSPRGGVNQPQH	TRBJ1-5	TRBV11-2	-
ASRESFYRVEAF	TRBJ1-1	TRBV27	-
ASSEWRGLSTDTQY	TRBJ2-3	TRBV25-1	-
ASSVVPNTGELF	TRBJ2-2	TRBV9	-
SVGAWWGSSYNEQF	TRBJ2-1	TRBV29-1	-
ASSLVAGAVTDTQY	TRBJ2-3	TRBV28	-
ASSLSGGNGYT	TRBJ1-2	TRBV27	-
ASSPRGGGAGNTEAF	TRBJ1-1	TRBV18	TRBD1
ASKPYQGGNTEAF	TRBJ1-1	TRBV6-1	TRBD1